These 18 T cell receptor beta chains were all obtained from the same sample, sequenced in a study of blood T cells in healthy people across ages. Through a sample-barcoded 5' primer and a J-beta primer mix, a second PCR was run for roughly 6 to 11 cycles. TCRdb re-analysed the 5' RACE reads in MiXCR, keeping a single row per CDR3 protein. Of 660,000 or so distinct CDR3 sequences listed, about 53% are singletons. The sequenced sample consisted of blood. Source of these receptors: a man in his 60s in good health.

The CDR3 sequence: CASSYGRGRADTQYF. For the CDR3, the DNA is TGTGCCAGCAGTTACGGCAGGGGGCGCGCAGATACGCAGTATTTT. The chain recombines TRBV6-5 with TRBJ2-3; TRBD1 aligns across 8 bases. Germline V gene lookup returns CDR1 MNHEY and CDR2 SVGAGI. Germline trimming cut 2 bases from V and 4 bases from J; bases unmatched to any gene: 5. The CDR3 length is 15 residues.

The rearrangement links TRBV29-1 to TRBJ2-1; weak D call: TRBD2 (6 bases). This CDR3 is 12 amino acids long. Germline V gives CDR1 SQVTM, CDR2 ANQGSEA. V lost 3 bases and J 9 bases, leaving 12 bases between the germline ends. The CDR3 protein is CSVDVTSGEQFF. The CDR3 nucleotides read TGCAGCGTTGACGTGACTAGTGGTGAGCAGTTCTTC.

This clonotype was counted between two and nine times. The chain employs TRBV7-2 and TRBJ2-5; perhaps D is TRBD1 or TRBD2 (5 bases each). Per the germline V gene, CDR1 is SGHTA and CDR2 is FQGNSA. The CDR3 contains 13 residues. V dropped 3 bases and J dropped 7 bases, with 12 bases sitting between them. As DNA, the CDR3 is TGTGCCAGCAGCTTGGGGGACCCCGGGACCCAGTACTTC. The encoded protein is CASSLGDPGTQYF.

The V call is TRBV3-1, the J call TRBJ2-7; D remains unclear. The germline V gene has CDR1 LGHDT and CDR2 YNNKEL (reference sequence). V gave up 4 bases and J gave up 2 bases, with 12 bases separating them. The CDR3 is 14 amino acids. CDR3 bases: TGTGCCAGCAGCCCTCGAGACAAAGCCTACGAGCAGTACTTC. It yields the protein CASSPRDKAYEQYF.

This clonotype was picked up a small number of times. The rearrangement uses TRBV3-1 and TRBJ2-5, with TRBD1 as a possible D gene (6 bases). The V end lost 0 bases, the J end lost 2 bases, and 19 bases lay between the germline ends. This CDR3 has 18 amino acids. CDR1 is LGHDT, CDR2 YNNKEL, per germline (reference sequence). The CDR3 sequence: CASSQEVGYRRGQETQYF. CDR3 coding DNA: TGTGCCAGCAGCCAAGAAGTGGGCTACCGCAGGGGACAAGAGACCCAGTACTTC.

The chain has TRBV20-1 and TRBJ2-2, with TRBD2 matching 8 bases. V lost 6 bases, J lost 0 bases, and 6 bases stayed unmatched. The CDR3 has 15 residues. Per the germline V gene, CDR1 is DFQATT and CDR2 is SNEGSKA (reference sequence). CDR3 sequence: CSARGENANTGELFF. The CDR3 coding sequence is TGCAGTGCGCGGGGGGAGAACGCGAACACCGGGGAGCTGTTTTTT.

J is TRBJ2-2 and V is TRBV10-3; no clear D gene. Between the trimmed V and J ends, which lost 7 bases and 8 bases, there was a span of 14 bases. The germline V gene encodes CDR1 ENHRY and CDR2 SYGVKD. This CDR3 region has 13 residues. The CDR3 protein is CAINLDPPGELFF. The CDR3 DNA follows: TGTGCCATCAATTTGGATCCCCCGGGGGAGCTGTTTTTT.

The genes are TRBV5-1 and TRBJ1-2; no reliable D call. Looked up from germline, CDR1 is SGHRS and CDR2 is YFSETQ. V was clipped by 4 bases and J by 0 bases, with 10 bases between them. The CDR3 spans 14 residues. CDR3 nucleotide sequence: TGCGCCAGCAGCCCCAACAACCCTAACTATGGCTACACCTTC. It translates to CASSPNNPNYGYTF. The variable domain in full, with the rest retrieved from reference TRBV5-1 and TRBJ1-2, is KAGVTQTPRYLIKTRGQQVTLSCSPISGHRSVSWYQQTPGQGLQFLFEYFSETQRNKGNFPGRFSGRQFSNSRSEMNVSTLELGDSALYLCASSPNNPNYGYTFGSGTRLTVV.

This chain uses TRBV6-5 with TRBJ1-2, with 10 bases matching TRBD1. CDR1 and CDR2 (germline): MNHEY, SVGAGI. The trim removed 6 bases at V and 8 bases at J, leaving 6 bases unmatched. The length of the CDR3 is 13 residues. The CDR3 is CASREGQGRGYTF. DNA of the CDR3: TGTGCCAGCAGGGAGGGACAGGGGCGAGGCTACACCTTC.

The chain couples TRBV7-9 to TRBJ1-2; D uncertain. Per the germline V gene, CDR1 is SEHNR and CDR2 is FQNEAQ (reference sequence). The CDR3 spans 13 residues. Trimming cost V 3 bases and J 4 bases, with 9 bases left between them. This CDR3 is CASSFGVGYGYTF. The CDR3 DNA reads as TGTGCCAGCAGCTTTGGGGTTGGCTATGGCTACACCTTC.

This clonotype was detected only a few times. The chain is built from TRBV5-1 and TRBJ2-1, with unresolved D. CDR1 and CDR2 from the germline V gene are SGHRS and YFSETQ. The CDR3 consists of 15 residues. The V and J ends lost 0 bases and 7 bases respectively, with 14 bases between them. The CDR3 sequence: CASSLAAAGANEQFF. Here the CDR3 DNA reads TGCGCCAGCAGCTTGGCCGCAGCAGGCGCGAATGAGCAGTTCTTC.

The rearrangement links TRBV3-1 to TRBJ2-1, with D possibly TRBD1 on 6 matching bases. The CDR3 loop spans 17 amino acids. Germline V gene data show CDR1 as LGHDT and CDR2 as YNNKEL (reference sequence). Trimming cost V 0 bases and J 6 bases, with 18 bases left between them. The CDR3 DNA follows: TGTGCCAGCAGCCAAGACCCCCCTAGTGGGGGCCTCAATGAGCAGTTCTTC. This gives the protein CASSQDPPSGGLNEQFF.

The rearrangement joins TRBV20-1 to TRBJ2-3; D is unresolved. CDR3 length: 18 amino acids. V dropped 4 bases and J dropped 0 bases, with 23 bases sitting between them. Germline V CDR1 and CDR2: DFQATT, SNEGSKA (reference sequence). The DNA for the CDR3 is TGCAGTGCTACTAATTACCTCTTCGCAGCGAGAAGCACAGATACGCAGTATTTT. Its translation: CSATNYLFAARSTDTQYF.

V is TRBV4-1 and J is TRBJ2-6; possible D gene TRBD2, 6 bases. The V end lost 3 bases, the J end lost 0 bases, and 15 bases lay between the germline ends. The V gene's germline CDR1 is MGHRA and CDR2 YSYEKL. This CDR3 is built from 18 residues. CDR3 DNA sequence: TGCGCCAGCAGCCAGGGTCCGGGAGAAAGCTCTGGGGCCAACGTCCTGACTTTC. It translates to CASSQGPGESSGANVLTF.

V usage is TRBV29-1 and J usage is TRBJ2-1; D remains unclear. The germline V gene has CDR1 SQVTM and CDR2 ANQGSEA. V gave up 6 bases and J gave up 4 bases, with 10 bases separating them. This CDR3 has 12 amino acids. CDR3 protein: CSVTDVYNEQFF. For the CDR3, the DNA is TGCAGCGTCACAGATGTTTACAATGAGCAGTTCTTC.

This clonotype occurred a few times. The rearrangement links TRBV28 to TRBJ1-2; a weak D match, TRBD1 (5 bases). Germline assignment: CDR1 MDHEN and CDR2 SYDVKM. The CDR3 is made up of 14 amino acids. V was clipped by 6 bases and J by 2 bases, with 13 bases between them. The CDR3 region has the DNA TGTGCCAGCAGCACCTCGGCAGGGAACTATGGCTACACCTTC. Translated, it gives CASSTSAGNYGYTF.

This clonotype came up a few times. V usage is TRBV7-2 and J usage is TRBJ2-5; TRBD2 might be the D (7 bases). CDR1 is SGHTA, CDR2 FQGNSA, per germline. This CDR3 has 14 residues. V was cut by 5 bases and J by 4 bases, with 14 bases left in between. In nucleotides, the CDR3 is TGTGCCAGCAGCGGGAATGGGGGGGCAGAGACCCAGTACTTC. It yields the protein CASSGNGGAETQYF.

This clonotype was seen a handful of times. This CDR3 reads CASSPGAVQGETQYF. In DNA form, the CDR3 reads TGTGCCAGCAGCCCTGGGGCAGTTCAAGGGGAGACCCAGTACTTC. V gene TRBV7-2 combines with J gene TRBJ2-5; D perhaps matches TRBD1 (5 bases). Trimming cost V 5 bases and J 5 bases, with 18 bases left between them. Per the germline V gene, CDR1 is SGHTA and CDR2 is FQGNSA. The CDR3 spans 15 residues.